The 26 T cell receptor beta chains presented below share a single source sample, sequenced in a study of cytomegalovirus exposure and HLA in healthy donors. The PCR made use of 60 Vbeta and 13 Jbeta primers. Assay used: immunoSEQ multiplex PCR; TCRdb lists only in-frame clones, some missing. The table shows about 98,000 clones, with approximately 70% occurring only once. The sequencing input was PBMCs. These receptors all come from a man in his fifties or sixties in good health and CMV-seronegative.

The V and J genes are TRBV12-5 and TRBJ2-1; 16 bases line up with TRBD2. CDR1 is LGHNT and CDR2 is FRNRAP in the germline V gene. CDR3 length equals 20 residues. The V gene end was trimmed by 0 bases and the J gene end by 1 base; junction bases not matched to a gene: 6. This CDR3 is CASGLVLGTSGGVSYNEQFF. CDR3 in DNA: TGTGCTAGTGGTTTGGTACTAGGGACTAGCGGGGGGGTATCCTACAATGAGCAGTTCTTC.

This clone has more than one count but fewer than ten. The chain couples TRBV18 to TRBJ1-4; D ambiguous. With 2 bases removed from V and 0 bases from J, the gap between germline ends came to 7 bases. The CDR3 length is 15 residues. The germline gives CDR1 KGHSH, CDR2 LQKENI. The CDR3 region has the DNA TGTGCCAGCTCACCAGATAGAACAACTAATGAAAAACTGTTTTTT. This translates into CASSPDRTTNEKLFF. Full variable domain (outside the CDR3, taken from reference TRBV18 and TRBJ1-4): NAGVMQNPRHLVRRRGQEARLRCSPMKGHSHVYWYRQLPEEGLKFMVYLQKENIIDESGMPKERFSAEFPKEGPSILRIQQVVRGDSAAYFCASSPDRTTNEKLFFGSGTQLSVL.

V and J are TRBV29-1 and TRBJ1-2, with a possible D match to TRBD1 (6 bases). Trimming removed 0 bases at V and 8 bases at J, with 16 bases between. Germline V gene lookup returns CDR1 SQVTM and CDR2 ANQGSEA. The CDR3 contains 14 residues. The CDR3 sequence is CSVEEGAQYGGYTF. In DNA form, the CDR3 reads TGCAGCGTTGAAGAGGGGGCGCAATACGGCGGCTACACCTTC.

The gene calls are TRBV6-5 and TRBJ2-7, with D perhaps TRBD2 (6 bases). Germline V gives CDR1 MNHEY, CDR2 SVGAGI. V was shortened by 6 bases and J by 4 bases, with 10 bases between the two germline ends. The CDR3 totals 12 residues. As DNA, the CDR3 is TGTGCCAGCAGAGGAGGGAGATACGAGCAGTACTTC. This sequence encodes CASRGGRYEQYF.

Only one count was recorded for this clone. The chain carries TRBV9 and TRBJ1-5, with D perhaps matching TRBD1 (6 bases). This CDR3 is 15 amino acids long. Germline V gives CDR1 SGDLS, CDR2 YYNGEE. Between the trimmed V and J ends, which lost 0 bases and 6 bases, there was a span of 13 bases. Written as DNA, the CDR3 is TGTGCCAGCAGCGTAGAGGGGGGGCTGGGTCAGCCCCAGCATTTT. Residues: CASSVEGGLGQPQHF.

This sequence joins TRBV27 and TRBJ2-5; TRBD2 is a possible D gene (5 bases). Germline V gene sequence: CDR1 MNHEY, CDR2 SMNVEV (reference sequence). V lost 4 bases and J 7 bases, leaving 22 bases between the germline ends. The CDR3 is 16 residues long. The CDR3 DNA reads TGTGCCAGCAGTTCAAATAAGGGTTGGGGAGTAGGGACCCAGTACTTC. Translation gives CASSSNKGWGVGTQYF.

This clone was counted only a few times. V is TRBV27 and J is TRBJ2-2; D possibly corresponds to TRBD1 (5 bases). The CDR3 runs 15 residues. The ends were cut back, 5 bases at V and 4 bases at J, with 14 bases in the middle. Germline V gives CDR1 MNHEY, CDR2 SMNVEV (reference sequence). The CDR3 coding sequence is TGTGCCAGCAGTATCATAGGGGCAGGCACCGGGGAGCTGTTTTTT. Amino acids: CASSIIGAGTGELFF.

This clone was recorded a few times. This chain uses TRBV5-6 with TRBJ2-3; D may be TRBD2 (5 bases). V lost 2 bases and J lost 2, with 15 bases in between. This CDR3 region has 16 residues. Germline assignment: CDR1 SGHDT and CDR2 YYEEEE. Here the CDR3 reads CASSFLGAVHTDTQYF. CDR3 bases: TGTGCCAGCAGCTTCCTCGGAGCGGTACACACAGATACGCAGTATTTT.

The chain joins TRBV4-1 to TRBJ2-3; 9 positions agree with TRBD2. Germline V gives CDR1 MGHRA, CDR2 YSYEKL. Trimming took 3 bases from V and 7 from J; bases not matched to a gene: 14. The CDR3 is 17 amino acids. The CDR3: CASSHQPRAGGLNTQYF. As DNA, the CDR3 is TGCGCCAGCAGCCATCAACCCCGAGCGGGGGGCTTGAATACGCAGTATTTT.

This rearrangement joins TRBV5-6 to TRBJ2-7; 8 nucleotides align to TRBD2. The germline V gene encodes CDR1 SGHDT and CDR2 YYEEEE. The J segment lost 1 base and the V segment lost 1 base, leaving 10 bases of the junction unmatched. This CDR3 spans 17 amino acids. The CDR3 DNA is TGTGCCAGCAGCTTGTCTGGTGCGGGGGGTCCATCCTACGAGCAGTACTTC. Its protein product is CASSLSGAGGPSYEQYF.

The CDR3 sequence: CASSPTGKGAGNTIYF. The DNA for the CDR3 is TGTGCCAGTAGTCCTACCGGGAAGGGAGCTGGAAACACCATATATTTT. The chain is built from TRBV19 and TRBJ1-3; D is ambiguous. V gave up 5 bases and J gave up 2 bases, with 16 bases separating them. The CDR3 totals 16 residues. Germline values: CDR1 LNHDA, CDR2 SQIVND (reference sequence).

This clone was picked up a small number of times. The gene calls are TRBV14 and TRBJ2-7, with TRBD1 identical over 11 bases. The V gene end was trimmed by 2 bases and the J gene end by 7 bases; junction bases not matched to a gene: 7. The CDR3 has 15 amino acids. The germline gives CDR1 SGHDN, CDR2 FVKESK. The CDR3 region is CASSQRTGGAGEQYF. CDR3 nucleotides: TGTGCCAGCAGCCAAAGGACAGGGGGCGCGGGGGAGCAGTACTTC. The full variable domain, rest sourced from reference TRBV14 and TRBJ2-7, is EAGVTQFPSHSVIEKGQTVTLRCDPISGHDNLYWYRRVMGKEIKFLLHFVKESKQDESGMPNNRFLAERTGGTYSTLKVQPAELEDSGVYFCASSQRTGGAGEQYFGPGTRLTVT.

The V gene is TRBV29-1, the J gene TRBJ2-1; D is perhaps TRBD1 (6 bases). V gave up 0 bases and J gave up 2 bases, with 14 bases separating them. This CDR3 spans 16 amino acids. Germline-derived CDR1 and CDR2 are SQVTM and ANQGSEA. CDR3 DNA sequence: TGCAGCGTTGAAGATCTCCAGGGGTCAGCCTACAATGAGCAGTTCTTC. This encodes CSVEDLQGSAYNEQFF.

The chain carries TRBV7-6 and TRBJ1-3, with TRBD1 as a possible D gene (5 bases). Trimming took off 2 bases at V and 0 bases at J, with 14 bases between the two ends. The CDR3 runs to 17 residues. The germline V gene has CDR1 SGHVS and CDR2 FNYEAQ. CDR3 in amino acids: CASSLRGTARSGNTIYF. DNA for the CDR3: TGTGCCAGCAGCTTAAGGGGAACAGCTCGCTCTGGAAACACCATATATTTT.

There are a few counts of this clone. The J gene is TRBJ2-2, the V gene TRBV12-5; 7 bases are shared with TRBD2. J lost 0 bases, V lost 8 bases, and 18 bases had no gene match. Germline assignment: CDR1 LGHNT and CDR2 FRNRAP. The CDR3 contains 19 residues. The CDR3 here is CASSYMEGWGGSNTGELFF. Written as DNA, the CDR3 is TGTGCTAGTTCCTATATGGAGGGATGGGGGGGATCGAACACCGGGGAGCTGTTTTTT.

Of note for this clone: At one end, the junction sequence differs from germline, possibly due to a read error. The chain has TRBV7-9 and TRBJ2-3, with D tentatively TRBD1 (5 bases). This CDR3 spans 12 amino acids. The V gene's germline CDR1 is SEHNR and CDR2 FQNEAQ (reference sequence). The CDR3 region has the DNA TGTTCCAGCACCTCTTCAGGGTGGGCGCAGTATTTT. This translates into CSSTSSGWAQYF.

This clone turned up a few times. V and J are TRBV6-1 and TRBJ2-7; no reliable D call. The CDR3 sequence is 11 residues long. CDR1 and CDR2 (germline): MNHNS, SASEGT. V was trimmed by 7 bases and J by 1 base, leaving 5 bases between them. The CDR3 is CASTQSYEQYF. Here the CDR3 DNA reads TGTGCCAGCACTCAGTCCTACGAGCAGTACTTC.

This rearrangement joins TRBV27 to TRBJ2-7; 12 bases fit TRBD2. J gave up 4 bases and V 7 bases, and 5 bases lay outside the gene matches. There are 14 residues in the CDR3. From germline, CDR1 is MNHEY and CDR2 SMNVEV (reference sequence). CDR3: CASTRLAGVYEQYF. In nucleotides, the CDR3 is TGTGCCAGCACCCGACTAGCGGGAGTTTACGAGCAGTACTTC.

The chain has TRBV6-6 and TRBJ1-5; 12 nucleotides match TRBD1. CDR3 size: 16 residues. Trimming at V came to 3 bases and at J to 6 bases, leaving 6 bases not matched to a gene. CDR1 and CDR2 from the germline V gene are MNHNY and SVGAGI (reference sequence). CDR3 loop: CASSYSGTGGSQPQHF. The CDR3 DNA sequence: TGTGCCAGCAGTTATTCCGGGACAGGGGGCAGTCAGCCCCAGCATTTT.

In its sample, this clone was seen a few times. The J gene is TRBJ1-1, the V gene TRBV19; weak D call: TRBD1 (5 bases). Germline-derived CDR1 and CDR2 are LNHDA and SQIVND (reference sequence). V was trimmed by 8 bases and J by 2 bases, leaving 12 bases between them. This CDR3 contains 13 residues. For the CDR3, the DNA is TGTGCCAGTTCTTGGCAGGGTAACACTGAAGCTTTCTTT. Encoded protein: CASSWQGNTEAFF.

V usage is TRBV5-1 and J usage is TRBJ2-7; D possibly corresponds to TRBD2 (6 bases). This CDR3 region has 16 residues. CDR1 and CDR2 (germline): SGHRS, YFSETQ. V was pared by 4 bases and J by 2 bases, with 19 bases between. The CDR3 region is CASSGEAGLLAYEQYF. The CDR3 coding sequence is TGCGCCAGCAGCGGGGAGGCAGGGTTGCTAGCCTACGAGCAGTACTTC.

The chain links TRBV10-3 to TRBJ2-2; 7 positions agree with TRBD1. The germline V gene encodes CDR1 ENHRY and CDR2 SYGVKD. The CDR3 runs to 15 residues. V lost 10 bases and J lost 0; bases outside the gene matches: 8. CDR3 sequence reads: CASGPGTANTGELFF. The DNA for the CDR3 is TGTGCCAGCGGGCCCGGGACAGCGAACACCGGGGAGCTGTTTTTT.

The rearrangement links TRBV14 to TRBJ2-5, with TRBD2 identical over 11 bases. V lost 4 bases and J lost 2; bases outside the gene matches: 12. This CDR3 contains 18 residues. Germline V CDR1 and CDR2: SGHDN, FVKESK. Here the CDR3 DNA reads TGTGCCAGCAGCCTTTCTTTGACTAGCGGGGTAAGACAAGAGACCCAGTACTTC. Amino acids: CASSLSLTSGVRQETQYF.

J is TRBJ2-1 and V is TRBV19; no clear D gene. Germline V CDR1 and CDR2: LNHDA, SQIVND (reference sequence). Trimming stripped 2 bases from V and 3 bases from J, with 5 bases between. The CDR3 is made up of 13 amino acids. The DNA of the CDR3 is TGTGCCAGTAGTATAACCGGCTACAATGAGCAGTTCTTC. Translation: CASSITGYNEQFF.

The V gene is TRBV27, the J gene TRBJ1-3, with 9 positions matching TRBD1. The CDR3 sequence is 18 residues long. CDR1 and CDR2 from the germline V gene are MNHEY and SMNVEV (reference sequence). The trim removed 10 bases at V and 4 bases at J, leaving 20 bases unmatched. The CDR3 loop reads CATQRGDRVYLKGNTIYF. The CDR3 nucleotides read TGTGCCACTCAAAGGGGGGACAGGGTCTATTTGAAGGGAAACACCATATATTTT.

The rearrangement joins TRBV7-2 to TRBJ2-5; no definite D call. Germline CDR1 is SGHTA and CDR2 is FQGNSA. CDR3 size: 11 residues. V lost 3 bases and J 5 bases, leaving 4 bases between the germline ends. CDR3 region: CASSFFETQYF. The DNA of the CDR3 is TGTGCCAGCAGCTTCTTCGAGACCCAGTACTTC.